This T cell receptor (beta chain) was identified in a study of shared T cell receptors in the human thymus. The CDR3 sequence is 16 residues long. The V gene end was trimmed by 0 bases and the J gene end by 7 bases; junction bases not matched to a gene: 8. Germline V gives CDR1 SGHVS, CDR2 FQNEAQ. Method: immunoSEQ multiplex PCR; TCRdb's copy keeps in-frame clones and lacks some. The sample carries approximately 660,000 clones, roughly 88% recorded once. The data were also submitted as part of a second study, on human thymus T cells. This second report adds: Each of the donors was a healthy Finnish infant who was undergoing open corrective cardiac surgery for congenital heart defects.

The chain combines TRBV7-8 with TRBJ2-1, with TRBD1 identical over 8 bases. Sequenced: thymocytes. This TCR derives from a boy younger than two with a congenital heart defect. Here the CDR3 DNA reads TGTGCCAGCAGCTTAGCCAACAGGGGGGAACGGAATGAGCAGTTCTTC. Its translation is CASSLANRGERNEQFF.